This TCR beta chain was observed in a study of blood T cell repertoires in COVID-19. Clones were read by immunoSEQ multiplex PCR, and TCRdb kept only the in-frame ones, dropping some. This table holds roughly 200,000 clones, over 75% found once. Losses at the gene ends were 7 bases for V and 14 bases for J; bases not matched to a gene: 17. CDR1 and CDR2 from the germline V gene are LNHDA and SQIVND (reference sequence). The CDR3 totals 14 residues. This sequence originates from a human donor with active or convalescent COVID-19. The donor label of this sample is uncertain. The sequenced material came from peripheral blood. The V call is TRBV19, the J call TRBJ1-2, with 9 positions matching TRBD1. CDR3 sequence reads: CASTLMTGGPRYTF. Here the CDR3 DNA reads TGTGCCAGTACCCTCATGACAGGGGGACCCCGGTATACCTTC.